One and the same sample provided the 31 T cell receptor beta chains below, sequenced in a study of post-analysis software for immune sequencing data. Study results and caveats: Five TRBV segments, including TRBV5-6, TRBV5-1 and TRBV20-1, were more frequent in patients than controls.

Unique-molecular-identifier-tagged TCR beta cDNA libraries were used. TCRdb called the PCR reads again in MiXCR, with one record for every CDR3 protein. Of some 800,000 distinct CDR3 sequences in the sample, around 42% were seen once. For these TCRs, the target antigens are not known. The sample comprised blood. The origin of the receptors is a girl under 18 with multiple sclerosis.

This clonotype was recorded once. The junction shows a germline mismatch at one end, possibly a read error. The chain is built from TRBV28 and TRBJ2-7; TRBD1 matches 9 bases. The CDR3 is 15 residues long. Looked up from germline, CDR1 is MDHEN and CDR2 is SYDVKM. The DNA for the CDR3 is TGTGCCAGCAGTGCGACAGGGGGGCTCTCCTACGAGCGGTACTTC. This gives the protein CASSATGGLSYERYF.

This clonotype was observed a few times. The rearrangement links TRBV15 to TRBJ2-3; D call uncertain. Trimming took 0 bases from V and 2 from J, leaving 12 bases between them. Germline V gives CDR1 LNHNV, CDR2 YYDKDF (reference sequence). The length of the CDR3 is 16 residues. The CDR3 region is CATSRDLNRLTDTQYF. The CDR3 coding sequence is TGTGCCACCAGCAGAGATTTAAACAGACTCACAGATACGCAGTATTTT.

This clonotype was observed a handful of times. The chain is built from TRBV2 and TRBJ1-2; D might be TRBD1 (6 bases). The ends were cut back, 4 bases at V and 2 bases at J, with 11 bases in the middle. CDR3 length equals 14 residues. Germline CDR1 and CDR2: SNHLY and FYNNEI. In DNA form, the CDR3 reads TGTGCCAGCAGTGCGGACAGCTCCAACTATGGCTACACCTTC. Its translation: CASSADSSNYGYTF.

This clonotype has more than one count but fewer than ten. This chain joins TRBV29-1 and TRBJ2-3; D unclear. V was trimmed by 2 bases and J by 4 bases, leaving 10 bases between them. From germline, CDR1 is SQVTM and CDR2 ANQGSEA. This CDR3 comprises 13 residues. The CDR3 loop is CSVERLGADTQYF. The DNA of the CDR3 is TGCAGCGTTGAACGTCTAGGTGCAGATACGCAGTATTTT.

There are a few counts of this clonotype. The chain links TRBV29-1 to TRBJ2-3; 10 positions match TRBD2. The V and J ends lost 7 bases and 6 bases, in that order; junction bases with no gene match: 13. Germline V lookup: CDR1 SQVTM, CDR2 ANQGSEA. CDR3 size: 15 residues. DNA of the CDR3: TGCAGCGCCGGACCCGGGCTAGCGGGAGAGGATACGCAGTATTTT. Its protein is CSAGPGLAGEDTQYF.

This rearrangement joins TRBV12-3 or TRBV12-4 to TRBJ1-1, with D possibly being TRBD1 (6 bases). This CDR3 comprises 14 residues. The V end lost 11 bases, the J end lost 5 bases, and 21 bases lay between the germline ends. Written as DNA, the CDR3 is TGTGCCGGCACCCTAGATCAGGGGTGGACTGAAGCTTTCTTT. Encoded protein: CAGTLDQGWTEAFF.

The chain is built from TRBV20-1 and TRBJ2-1; 12 nucleotides agree with TRBD2. CDR3 length: 16 amino acids. Germline V gene sequence: CDR1 DFQATT, CDR2 SNEGSKA (reference sequence). The V and J ends lost 2 bases and 8 bases, in that order; junction bases with no gene match: 10. CDR3 coding DNA: TGCAGTGCTAGACAATTGACTAGCGGGAGCGGCGATGAGCAGTTCTTC. Translated: CSARQLTSGSGDEQFF.

This clonotype came up a few times. The chain has TRBV3-1 and TRBJ2-1, with 8 bases fitting TRBD2. CDR1 is LGHDT and CDR2 is YNNKEL in the germline V gene (reference sequence). The CDR3 has 13 amino acids. V dropped 3 bases and J dropped 8; count of bases not matched to a gene: 3. DNA of the CDR3: TGTGCCAGCAGCCACGCACTAGCGGATGAGCAGTTCTTC. This codes for CASSHALADEQFF.

This clonotype was detected a few times. This chain uses TRBV4-3 with TRBJ1-4, with 10 positions matching TRBD1. The V gene's germline CDR1 is LGHNA and CDR2 YSLEER. CDR3 length: 15 residues. J was trimmed by 8 bases and V by 5 bases; bases with no gene match: 8. The CDR3 DNA reads as TGCGCCAGCAGCTCCACCGGGACAGGGGACGAAAAACTGTTTTTT. It codes for CASSSTGTGDEKLFF.

The genes are TRBV20-1 and TRBJ2-1, with TRBD2 identical over 11 bases. Germline values: CDR1 DFQATT, CDR2 SNEGSKA (reference sequence). The CDR3 spans 14 residues. V lost 3 bases to trimming and J lost 5 bases; unmatched junction nucleotides: 3. CDR3 region: CSARGLAADNEQFF. In DNA, the CDR3 is TGCAGTGCTAGGGGACTAGCGGCTGACAATGAGCAGTTCTTC.

The chain uses TRBV20-1 and TRBJ2-1; 9 bases map to TRBD2. The J segment lost 6 bases and the V segment lost 6 bases, leaving 9 bases of the junction unmatched. The CDR3 sequence is 14 residues long. From germline, CDR1 is DFQATT and CDR2 SNEGSKA (reference sequence). CDR3 bases: TGCAGTGCCCTATCAAGGCGGGAGGGCAATGAGCAGTTCTTC. It yields the protein CSALSRREGNEQFF.

This clonotype was detected a few times. The chain couples TRBV12-5 to TRBJ2-7, with 11 bases matching TRBD2. The closer fit of TRBJ2-5 to the DNA end suggests the J call may be wrong. The CDR3 is made up of 15 amino acids. Germline V gene sequence: CDR1 LGHNT, CDR2 FRNRAP. CDR3: CASGTGLAGGETQYF. In DNA form, the CDR3 reads TGTGCTAGTGGTACCGGACTAGCGGGTGGGGAGACCCAGTACTTC.

The chain recombines TRBV20-1 with TRBJ2-4; 14 nucleotides match TRBD2. The J call may be in error: the DNA end matches TRBJ2-7 better. Germline assignment: CDR1 DFQATT and CDR2 SNEGSKA (reference sequence). The CDR3 extends over 16 amino acids. CDR3 in amino acids: CSAGGTSGGEVYEQYF. As DNA, the CDR3 is TGCAGTGCTGGTGGGACTAGCGGGGGAGAAGTTTACGAGCAGTACTTC.

J is TRBJ2-5 and V is TRBV6-2 or TRBV6-3; 11 bases map to TRBD2. The CDR3 is 17 residues long. J lost 0 bases, V lost 6 bases, and 9 bases had no gene match. Germline V gene sequence: CDR1 MNHEY, CDR2 SVGEGT. CDR3 sequence reads: CASSFHSGGGDQETQYF. The CDR3 nucleotides read TGTGCCAGCAGCTTTCATAGCGGGGGGGGCGACCAAGAGACCCAGTACTTC.

This clonotype was observed a handful of times. The V gene is TRBV11-2, the J gene TRBJ2-1, with unresolved D. Trimming removed 7 bases from V and 6 bases from J, with 19 bases in between. CDR1 SGHAT and CDR2 FQNNGV come from the germline V gene. This CDR3 is built from 15 residues. The DNA of the CDR3 is TGTGCCAGCACCTCCGCAGGCCGGGCCTCCAATGAGCAGTTCTTC. It translates to CASTSAGRASNEQFF.

This chain links TRBV18 with TRBJ1-4; perhaps TRBD1 as D (5 bases). CDR1 and CDR2 (germline): KGHSH, LQKENI. The CDR3 sequence is 16 residues long. Trimming removed 4 bases at V and 0 bases at J, with 12 bases between. The CDR3 reads CASSLAGHATNEKLFF. The CDR3 DNA sequence: TGTGCCAGCTCACTGGCAGGACATGCAACTAATGAAAAACTGTTTTTT.

The V gene is TRBV7-2, the J gene TRBJ2-7, with 16 bases fitting TRBD2. This CDR3 is built from 17 residues. V lost 1 base and J lost 4; bases outside the gene matches: 4. The V gene's germline CDR1 is SGHTA and CDR2 FQGNSA. The CDR3 spells CASSLVGGLAGGYEQYF. CDR3 sequence (DNA): TGTGCCAGCAGCTTAGTGGGGGGACTAGCGGGAGGGTACGAGCAGTACTTC.

This clonotype turned up a few times. This rearrangement joins TRBV12-3 or TRBV12-4 to TRBJ1-2, with no clear D. The CDR3 is made up of 15 amino acids. The V end lost 4 bases, the J end lost 4 bases, and 16 bases lay between the germline ends. CDR3 nucleotides: TGTGCCAGCAGTTACGCCGGACGGCCGGCCTATGGCTACACCTTC. It codes for CASSYAGRPAYGYTF.

The J gene is TRBJ2-4, the V gene TRBV9; D ambiguous. Germline V gene sequence: CDR1 SGDLS, CDR2 YYNGEE. The CDR3 extends over 13 amino acids. V gave up 0 bases and J gave up 2 bases, with 3 bases separating them. The CDR3, as DNA: TGTGCCAGCAGCGTAGGATCCAAAAACATTCAGTACTTC. This encodes CASSVGSKNIQYF. Full variable domain (rest looked up from reference TRBV9 and TRBJ2-4): DSGVTQTPKHLITATGQRVTLRCSPRSGDLSVYWYQQSLDQGLQFLIQYYNGEERAKGNILERFSAQQFPDLHSELNLSSLELGDSALYFCASSVGSKNIQYFGAGTRLSVL.

This clonotype has more than one count but fewer than ten. The CDR3 sequence: CSARDHYRSYNEQFF. Here the CDR3 DNA reads TGCAGTGCTAGAGATCACTACCGCTCCTACAATGAGCAGTTCTTC. The rearrangement joins TRBV20-1 to TRBJ2-1; D is unclear. V was shortened by 0 bases and J by 0 bases, with 9 bases between the two germline ends. The germline V gene encodes CDR1 DFQATT and CDR2 SNEGSKA (reference sequence). There are 15 residues in the CDR3.

This clonotype came up a few times. V usage is TRBV29-1 and J usage is TRBJ2-1, with D possibly called TRBD1 or TRBD2 (5 bases each). CDR1 and CDR2 (germline): SQVTM, ANQGSEA. Trimming removed 3 bases at V and 0 bases at J, with 12 bases between. The CDR3 has 15 amino acids. CDR3 protein: CSVEGTVSSYNEQFF. The CDR3 bases are TGCAGCGTTGAGGGGACGGTGAGCTCCTACAATGAGCAGTTCTTC.

V is TRBV29-1 and J is TRBJ2-3, with TRBD2 identical over 15 bases. Germline assignment: CDR1 SQVTM and CDR2 ANQGSEA. V shed 6 bases, J shed 3 bases, and the junction held 4 bases outside the gene matches. The CDR3 is 15 residues long. The CDR3 sequence: CSVRGLAGGTDTQYF. The DNA for the CDR3 is TGCAGCGTCCGGGGACTAGCGGGAGGAACAGATACGCAGTATTTT.

This chain joins TRBV5-6 and TRBJ2-7, with 9 nucleotides matching TRBD2. The last part of the DNA fits TRBJ2-5 better; the J call may be wrong. Germline loops: CDR1 SGHDT, CDR2 YYEEEE. The CDR3 has 16 amino acids. The CDR3 region has the DNA TGTGCCAGCAGCCTGGGATCTGGACTAGCGAAAGAGACCCAGTACTTC. It codes for CASSLGSGLAKETQYF.

The gene calls are TRBV29-1 and TRBJ2-5; 9 bases match TRBD2. The V segment lost 4 bases and the J segment 5 bases; nucleotides outside the gene matches: 8. Germline loops: CDR1 SQVTM, CDR2 ANQGSEA. The CDR3 covers 14 residues. Here the CDR3 reads CSVGTSAGWETQYF. CDR3 nucleotide sequence: TGCAGCGTTGGGACTAGCGCCGGCTGGGAGACCCAGTACTTC.

The table lists this clonotype with a few counts. The V and J genes are TRBV10-3 and TRBJ2-5; D is unresolved. This CDR3 contains 11 residues. V was shortened by 2 bases and J by 11 bases, with 9 bases between the two germline ends. Germline assignment: CDR1 ENHRY and CDR2 SYGVKD. The CDR3 reads CAISEGNEQYF. The CDR3 coding sequence is TGTGCCATCAGTGAGGGCAATGAGCAGTACTTC.

The chain has TRBV30 and TRBJ2-1; TRBD1 might be the D (6 bases). The CDR3 has 14 amino acids. The V gene's germline CDR1 is GTSNPN and CDR2 SVGIG (reference sequence). Between the trimmed V and J ends, which lost 5 bases and 0 bases, there was a span of 11 bases. CDR3 in amino acids: CAWVQGSSYNEQFF. CDR3 in DNA: TGTGCCTGGGTTCAGGGGAGCTCCTACAATGAGCAGTTCTTC.

The chain employs TRBV6-6 and TRBJ1-2, with D uncertain. This CDR3 contains 13 residues. CDR1 and CDR2 (germline): MNHNY, SVGAGI (reference sequence). Trimming removed 7 bases from V and 1 base from J, with 10 bases in between. This chain's CDR3 is CASTEMGNYGYTF. CDR3 sequence (DNA): TGTGCCAGCACCGAGATGGGTAACTATGGCTACACCTTC.

This clonotype came up a few times. The rearrangement uses TRBV7-8 and TRBJ1-1; D not resolved. The CDR3 covers 13 residues. V gave up 3 bases and J gave up 5 bases, with 10 bases separating them. Germline V gene data show CDR1 as SGHVS and CDR2 as FQNEAQ. In DNA, the CDR3 is TGTGCCAGCAGCTTGGCGAGTAGGACTGAAGCTTTCTTT. This gives the protein CASSLASRTEAFF.

Many counts were recorded for this clonotype. The rearrangement uses TRBV7-3 and TRBJ1-1, with D tentatively TRBD1 (5 bases). The CDR3 runs to 13 residues. V was shortened by 5 bases and J by 1 base, with 8 bases between the two germline ends. Germline V CDR1 and CDR2: SGHTA, FQGTGA. Here the CDR3 DNA reads TGTGCCAGCAGCCAAACAGGGAACACTGAAGCTTTCTTT. Translating it yields CASSQTGNTEAFF.

The chain joins TRBV7-9 to TRBJ2-7; the match to TRBD2 covers 9 bases. The end of the DNA is better explained by TRBJ2-5, so the J call may be wrong. The length of the CDR3 is 17 residues. CDR1 SEHNR and CDR2 FQNEAQ come from the germline V gene (reference sequence). The CDR3 DNA reads as TGTGCCAGCAGGGGGAACGTAGCGGGAGTGATGGAAGAGACCCAGTACTTC. This sequence encodes CASRGNVAGVMEETQYF.

This clonotype was seen only a few times. The chain links TRBV6-6 to TRBJ2-1; 8 bases match TRBD1. CDR3 length: 14 amino acids. Germline V CDR1 and CDR2: MNHNY, SVGAGI (reference sequence). J gave up 7 bases and V 2 bases, and 4 bases lay outside the gene matches. The CDR3 sequence is CASSYGRGRNEQFF. The CDR3 nucleotides read TGTGCCAGCAGTTACGGCAGGGGGCGTAATGAGCAGTTCTTC.